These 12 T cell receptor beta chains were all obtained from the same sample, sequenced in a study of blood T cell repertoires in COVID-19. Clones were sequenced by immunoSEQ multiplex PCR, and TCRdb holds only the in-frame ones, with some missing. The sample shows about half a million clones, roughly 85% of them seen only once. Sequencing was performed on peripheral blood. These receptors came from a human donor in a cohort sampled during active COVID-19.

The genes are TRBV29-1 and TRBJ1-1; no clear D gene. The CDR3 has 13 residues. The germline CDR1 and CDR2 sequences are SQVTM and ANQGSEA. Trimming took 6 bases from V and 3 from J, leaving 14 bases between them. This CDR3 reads CSVRGGGYTEAFF. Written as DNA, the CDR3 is TGCAGCGTCCGCGGTGGAGGATACACTGAAGCTTTCTTT.

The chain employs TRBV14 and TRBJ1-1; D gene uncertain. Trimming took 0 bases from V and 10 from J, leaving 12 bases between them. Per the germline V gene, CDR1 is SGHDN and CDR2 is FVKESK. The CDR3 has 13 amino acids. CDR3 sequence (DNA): TGTGCCAGCAGCCAAGATTATGCGGTTGGAGCTTTCTTT. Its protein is CASSQDYAVGAFF.

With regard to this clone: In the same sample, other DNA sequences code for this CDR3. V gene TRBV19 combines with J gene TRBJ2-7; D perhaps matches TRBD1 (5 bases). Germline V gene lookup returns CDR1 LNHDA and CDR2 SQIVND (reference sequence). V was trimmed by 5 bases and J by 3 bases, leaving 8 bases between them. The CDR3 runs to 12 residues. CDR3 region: CASSGQGYEQYF. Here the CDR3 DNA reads TGTGCCAGTAGTGGCCAGGGCTACGAGCAGTACTTC.

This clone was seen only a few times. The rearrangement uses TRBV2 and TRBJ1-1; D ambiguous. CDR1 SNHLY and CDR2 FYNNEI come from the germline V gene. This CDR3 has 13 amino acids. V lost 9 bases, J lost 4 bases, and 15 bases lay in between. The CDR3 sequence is CASHLGGGTEAFF. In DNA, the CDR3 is TGTGCCAGTCACCTCGGAGGTGGCACTGAAGCTTTCTTT.

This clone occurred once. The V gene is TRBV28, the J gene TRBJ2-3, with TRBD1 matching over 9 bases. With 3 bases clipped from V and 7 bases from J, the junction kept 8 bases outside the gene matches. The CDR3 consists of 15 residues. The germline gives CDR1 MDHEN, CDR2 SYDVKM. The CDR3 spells CASSLLDRGLNTQYF. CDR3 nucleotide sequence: TGTGCCAGCAGTTTGTTGGACAGGGGATTGAATACGCAGTATTTT.

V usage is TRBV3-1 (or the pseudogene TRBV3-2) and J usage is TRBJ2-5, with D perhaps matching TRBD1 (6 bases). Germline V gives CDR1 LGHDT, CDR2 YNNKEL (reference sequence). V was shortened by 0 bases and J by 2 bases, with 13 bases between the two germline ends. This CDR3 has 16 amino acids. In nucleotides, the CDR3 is TGTGCCAGCAGCCAAGATCTTGGACAGTTACAAGAGACCCAGTACTTC. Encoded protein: CASSQDLGQLQETQYF.

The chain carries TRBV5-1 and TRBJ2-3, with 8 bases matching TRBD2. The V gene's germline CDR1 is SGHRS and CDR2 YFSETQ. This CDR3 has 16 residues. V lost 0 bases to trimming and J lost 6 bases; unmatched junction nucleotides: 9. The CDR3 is CASSLDASGLADTQYF. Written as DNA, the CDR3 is TGCGCCAGCAGCTTGGATGCTAGCGGGTTGGCGGATACGCAGTATTTT.

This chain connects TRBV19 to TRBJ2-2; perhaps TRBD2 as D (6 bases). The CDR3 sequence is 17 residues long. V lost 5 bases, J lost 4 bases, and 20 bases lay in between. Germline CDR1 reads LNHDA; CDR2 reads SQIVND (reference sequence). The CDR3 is CASSFERGLAGTGELFF. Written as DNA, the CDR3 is TGTGCCAGTAGTTTCGAGAGGGGACTCGCAGGCACCGGGGAGCTGTTTTTT.

CDR3 in amino acids: CASSYEGTTEAFF. DNA of the CDR3: TGTGCCAGCAGTTACGAGGGAACCACCGAAGCTTTCTTT. V and J are TRBV6-2 or TRBV6-3 and TRBJ1-1; no clear D. V was shortened by 2 bases and J by 8 bases, with 12 bases between the two germline ends. Germline V CDR1 and CDR2: MNHEY, SVGEGT. The CDR3 contains 13 residues.

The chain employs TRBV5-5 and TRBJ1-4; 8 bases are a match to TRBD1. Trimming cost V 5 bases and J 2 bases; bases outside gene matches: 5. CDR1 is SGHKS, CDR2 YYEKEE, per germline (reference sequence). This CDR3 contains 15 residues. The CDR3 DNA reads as TGTGCCAGCAGTTCCAACAGGGGGACTAATGAAAAACTGTTTTTT. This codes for CASSSNRGTNEKLFF.

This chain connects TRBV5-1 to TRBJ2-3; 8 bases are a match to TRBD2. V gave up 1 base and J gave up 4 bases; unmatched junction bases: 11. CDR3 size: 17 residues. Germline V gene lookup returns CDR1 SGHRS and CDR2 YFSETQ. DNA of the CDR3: TGCGCCAGCAGCTTGAAGTCTAGCGGGTGGGGGGCAGATACGCAGTATTTT. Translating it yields CASSLKSSGWGADTQYF.

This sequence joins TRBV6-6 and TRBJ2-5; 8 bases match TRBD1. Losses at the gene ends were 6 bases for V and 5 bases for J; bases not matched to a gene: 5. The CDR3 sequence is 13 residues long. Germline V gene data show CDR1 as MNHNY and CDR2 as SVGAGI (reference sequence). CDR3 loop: CASRKTGAETQYF. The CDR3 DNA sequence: TGTGCCAGCAGAAAGACAGGGGCCGAGACCCAGTACTTC.